Shown below are 31 T cell receptor beta chains from a single sample sequenced in a study of T cells after yellow fever vaccination. TCRdb reprocessed the 5' RACE reads via MiXCR and lists one record per CDR3 protein. This sample yields about 240,000 distinct CDR3 sequences, of which about 7% are seen a single time; 0.85% belongs to the top ten. This specimen was CD4+ T cells sorted from PBMCs, taken 15 days after the yellow fever booster vaccination. All receptors come from a man between 25 and 39 years old who received the YFV17D yellow fever vaccine.

This clonotype was seen a few times. The rearrangement links TRBV20-1 to TRBJ2-1; TRBD2 aligns across 11 bases. Losses at the gene ends were 1 base for V and 9 bases for J; bases not matched to a gene: 5. From germline, CDR1 is DFQATT and CDR2 SNEGSKA (reference sequence). The CDR3 extends over 14 amino acids. The CDR3 is CSARGTSGLGEQFF. In DNA form, the CDR3 reads TGCAGTGCTAGAGGGACTAGCGGGCTAGGTGAGCAGTTCTTC.

This clonotype was counted between two and nine times. This chain connects TRBV6-2 or TRBV6-3 to TRBJ2-3; 8 bases agree with TRBD2. The CDR3 sequence is 15 residues long. The trim removed 6 bases at V and 2 bases at J, leaving 7 bases unmatched. Per germline, CDR1 MNHEY and CDR2 SVGEGT. This CDR3 reads CASRASGSFTDTQYF. The CDR3 DNA reads TGTGCCAGCAGGGCAAGCGGGAGTTTCACAGATACGCAGTATTTT.

This clonotype was detected ten times or more. The genes are TRBV18 and TRBJ2-1; 13 bases match TRBD2. The CDR3 runs to 14 residues. The V gene's germline CDR1 is KGHSH and CDR2 LQKENI. After removal of 2 bases from V and 10 bases from J, the junction contained 2 bases not matched to a gene. DNA of the CDR3: TGTGCCAGCTCACCAGGACTAGCGGGAGTCGAGCAGTTCTTC. It yields the protein CASSPGLAGVEQFF.

This chain joins TRBV28 and TRBJ2-5; unclear D gene. Between the trimmed V and J ends, which lost 7 bases and 5 bases, there was a span of 8 bases. Germline assignment: CDR1 MDHEN and CDR2 SYDVKM. The CDR3 totals 11 residues. CDR3 sequence reads: CASKGSETQYF. CDR3 in DNA: TGTGCCAGCAAAGGGTCGGAGACCCAGTACTTC.

This clonotype occurred many times. CDR3: CSAITGKGETQYF. For the CDR3, the DNA is TGCAGTGCTATAACGGGAAAGGGGGAGACCCAGTACTTC. V gene TRBV20-1 combines with J gene TRBJ2-5; D might be TRBD1 or TRBD2, each matching 5 bases. V lost 4 bases to trimming and J lost 5 bases, with 14 bases between them. The CDR3 has 13 amino acids. Germline lookup yields CDR1 DFQATT and CDR2 SNEGSKA (reference sequence).

The chain employs TRBV20-1 and TRBJ1-5, with D perhaps matching TRBD1 (6 bases). The germline CDR1 and CDR2 sequences are DFQATT and SNEGSKA (reference sequence). The CDR3 totals 13 residues. V lost 7 bases, J lost 3 bases, and 13 bases lay in between. The CDR3 DNA follows: TGCAGTGTTACCGGACAGATCAATCAGCCCCAGCATTTT. Its translation is CSVTGQINQPQHF.

The chain joins TRBV24-1 to TRBJ1-2; 8 positions match TRBD1. Germline CDR1 reads KGHDR; CDR2 reads SFDVKD. The CDR3 length is 15 residues. The V and J ends lost 3 bases and 2 bases, in that order; junction bases with no gene match: 4. CDR3 loop: CATSDGQGVNYGYTF. Written as DNA, the CDR3 is TGTGCCACCAGTGATGGACAGGGAGTCAACTATGGCTACACCTTC.

This clonotype was observed a handful of times. The chain is built from TRBV5-1 and TRBJ2-5; D may be TRBD2 (6 bases). Between the trimmed V and J ends, which lost 1 base and 4 bases, there was a span of 11 bases. The CDR3 is made up of 14 amino acids. The germline CDR1 and CDR2 sequences are SGHRS and YFSETQ. CDR3 DNA sequence: TGCGCCAGCAGCTTGCGGGGGACGTCAGAGACCCAGTACTTC. Its translation is CASSLRGTSETQYF.

This chain connects TRBV15 to TRBJ1-3; D not certain. Trimming removed 0 bases from V and 0 bases from J, with 6 bases in between. The germline V gene encodes CDR1 LNHNV and CDR2 YYDKDF (reference sequence). This CDR3 has 15 amino acids. The CDR3 is CATSREGSSGNTIYF. CDR3 DNA sequence: TGTGCCACCAGCAGAGAGGGGAGCTCTGGAAACACCATATATTTT.

This clonotype showed up just a few times. The DNA for the CDR3 is TGCAGTGCGCAACGATACGGGGTAAACACTGAAGCTTTCTTT. Translation: CSAQRYGVNTEAFF. V gene TRBV20-1 combines with J gene TRBJ1-1; D remains ambiguous. V was trimmed by 6 bases and J by 2 bases, leaving 16 bases between them. The germline V gene encodes CDR1 DFQATT and CDR2 SNEGSKA (reference sequence). This CDR3 contains 14 residues.

The J gene is TRBJ2-5, the V gene TRBV20-1; D call uncertain. The germline V gene has CDR1 DFQATT and CDR2 SNEGSKA (reference sequence). V was pared by 3 bases and J by 2 bases, with 10 bases between. There are 13 residues in the CDR3. The CDR3 DNA sequence: TGCAGTGCTAGGCCGTTGGGTCAAGAGACCCAGTACTTC. It translates to CSARPLGQETQYF.

This chain links TRBV29-1 with TRBJ2-6; D uncertain. The CDR3 is 14 residues long. Germline assignment: CDR1 SQVTM and CDR2 ANQGSEA. V gave up 6 bases and J gave up 1 base, with 10 bases separating them. CDR3 loop: CSVEKFSGANVLTF. The CDR3 DNA follows: TGCAGCGTGGAAAAATTTTCTGGGGCCAACGTCCTGACTTTC.

There are many counts of this clonotype. The chain carries TRBV7-2 and TRBJ2-5; the match to TRBD1 covers 8 bases. Per the germline V gene, CDR1 is SGHTA and CDR2 is FQGNSA. There are 13 residues in the CDR3. Trimming at V came to 5 bases and at J to 2 bases, leaving 1 base not matched to a gene. CDR3 residues: CASSRDRQETQYF. CDR3 in DNA: TGTGCCAGCAGCCGGGACAGGCAAGAGACCCAGTACTTC.

This clonotype has at least ten counts. The chain joins TRBV29-1 to TRBJ2-4; weak D call: TRBD2 (6 bases). V lost 6 bases to trimming and J lost 1 base, with 13 bases between them. Germline V CDR1 and CDR2: SQVTM, ANQGSEA. CDR3 length: 14 residues. CDR3 protein: CSVWDSAAKNIQYF. The CDR3 coding sequence is TGCAGCGTGTGGGACTCTGCGGCCAAAAACATTCAGTACTTC.

In its sample, this clonotype was seen a few times. This chain connects TRBV29-1 to TRBJ2-2; no reliable D call. CDR1 is SQVTM, CDR2 ANQGSEA, per germline. This CDR3 is 13 amino acids long. V was shortened by 4 bases and J by 2 bases, with 8 bases between the two germline ends. The DNA for the CDR3 is TGCAGCGTTGCACCGCTCAACACCGGGGAGCTGTTTTTT. Amino acid sequence: CSVAPLNTGELFF.

This clonotype showed up many times. The V gene is TRBV29-1, the J gene TRBJ1-2; TRBD1 matches 11 bases. V was pared by 4 bases and J by 2 bases, with 3 bases of the junction left unmatched. Germline CDR1 and CDR2: SQVTM and ANQGSEA. This CDR3 has 14 residues. The CDR3 DNA reads TGCAGCGTTGTTGGGACAGGGGGAAACTATGGCTACACCTTC. This gives the protein CSVVGTGGNYGYTF. The complete variable domain, with remaining parts taken from reference TRBV29-1 and TRBJ1-2, reads SAVISQKPSRDICQRGTSLTIQCQVDSQVTMMFWYRQQPGQSLTLIATANQGSEATYESGFVIDKFPISRPNLTFSTLTVSNMSPEDSSIYLCSVVGTGGNYGYTFGSGTRLTVV.

The genes are TRBV14 and TRBJ2-7; 10 nucleotides align to TRBD1. Per germline, CDR1 SGHDN and CDR2 FVKESK. The CDR3 covers 15 residues. V shed 5 bases, J shed 4 bases, and the junction held 8 bases outside the gene matches. The CDR3 region is CASSSRDRGWYEQYF. CDR3 coding DNA: TGTGCCAGCAGCTCCAGGGACAGGGGCTGGTACGAGCAGTACTTC.

The table lists this clonotype with a few counts. The rearrangement uses TRBV4-3 and TRBJ2-1, with 9 bases that match TRBD2. Trimming removed 1 base from V and 9 bases from J; junction bases left unmatched: 4. The V gene's germline CDR1 is LGHNA and CDR2 YSLEER. The CDR3 totals 14 residues. The CDR3 bases are TGCGCCAGCAGCCAAGTAGCGGGAGAATCTGAGCAGTTCTTC. Translating it yields CASSQVAGESEQFF.

The table lists this clonotype with a few counts. The V gene is TRBV11-2, the J gene TRBJ2-1; 15 bases are shared with TRBD2. The CDR3 extends over 19 amino acids. In germline, CDR1 is SGHAT, CDR2 FQNNGV. The V segment lost 5 bases and the J segment 5 bases; nucleotides outside the gene matches: 13. The CDR3, as DNA: TGTGCCAGCAGCCGGCGTAGTAGGGGGACTAGCGGGAGGAACAATGAGCAGTTCTTC. Its translation is CASSRRSRGTSGRNNEQFF.

This clonotype was observed a few times. V and J are TRBV6-5 and TRBJ2-2; 11 bases fit TRBD2. After removal of 2 bases from V and 6 bases from J, the junction contained 5 bases not matched to a gene. The CDR3 extends over 16 amino acids. Germline V CDR1 and CDR2: MNHEY, SVGAGI. The CDR3, as DNA: TGTGCCAGCAGTTACCGAGAACTAGCGGGGGCCGGGGAGCTGTTTTTT. The encoded protein is CASSYRELAGAGELFF.

This clonotype has a handful of counts. An end of the junction does not agree with germline; a read error may underlie this. The rearrangement links TRBV5-1 to TRBJ2-1, with 11 positions matching TRBD2. The CDR3 sequence is 12 residues long. From germline, CDR1 is SGHRS and CDR2 YFSETQ. The CDR3 reads CASSSQTSGELF. The DNA of the CDR3 is TGCGCCAGCAGCTCACAGACTAGCGGGGAGCTCTTC. Supplemented by reference TRBV5-1 and TRBJ2-1, the full variable domain reads KAGVTQTPRYLIKTRGQQVTLSCSPISGHRSVSWYQQTPGQGLQFLFEYFSETQRNKGNFPGRFSGRQFSNSRSEMNVSTLELGDSALYLCASSSQTSGELFGPGTRLTVL.

This clonotype was recorded at least ten times. The chain carries TRBV7-6 and TRBJ1-4; maybe TRBD1 (5 bases). V was clipped by 0 bases and J by 0 bases, with 11 bases between them. Germline loops: CDR1 SGHVS, CDR2 FNYEAQ. The CDR3 contains 17 residues. CDR3 nucleotide sequence: TGTGCCAGCAGCTTAGCCCCGGGGGTTGCAACTAATGAAAAACTGTTTTTT. It is translated as CASSLAPGVATNEKLFF.

The chain couples TRBV2 to TRBJ2-1; 13 bases are shared with TRBD2. This CDR3 region has 18 residues. V gave up 2 bases and J gave up 5 bases; unmatched junction bases: 9. Looked up from germline, CDR1 is SNHLY and CDR2 is FYNNEI. The chain's CDR3 is CASSERLLAGGPNNEQFF. The CDR3, as DNA: TGTGCCAGCAGTGAACGTTTACTAGCGGGAGGGCCGAACAATGAGCAGTTCTTC.

This clonotype was detected many times. The rearrangement uses TRBV4-3 and TRBJ2-1; D uncertain. CDR3 length: 17 residues. The ends were cut back, 1 base at V and 2 bases at J, with 15 bases in the middle. Germline V gene lookup returns CDR1 LGHNA and CDR2 YSLEER. The CDR3 loop reads CASSQGSRTQAYNEQFF. CDR3 bases: TGCGCCAGCAGCCAAGGTTCCAGAACTCAGGCCTACAATGAGCAGTTCTTC.

This clonotype occurred many times. The chain employs TRBV6-1 and TRBJ2-7; TRBD2 aligns across 8 bases. Per the germline V gene, CDR1 is MNHNS and CDR2 is SASEGT. CDR3 size: 14 residues. Unmatched junction bases numbered 7, after V lost 7 bases and J lost 2 bases. The CDR3 is CASTRGGGPYEQYF. The CDR3 region has the DNA TGTGCCAGCACCCGGGGGGGAGGGCCCTACGAGCAGTACTTC.

This clonotype was seen more than once but under ten times. The rearrangement links TRBV7-8 to TRBJ1-1; no clear D gene. The CDR3 runs 14 residues. Per the germline V gene, CDR1 is SGHVS and CDR2 is FQNEAQ. V lost 1 base and J 2 bases, leaving 8 bases between the germline ends. The CDR3 bases are TGTGCCAGCAGCTTAGTTGGGTACAACACTGAAGCTTTCTTT. Translating it yields CASSLVGYNTEAFF.

This clonotype was recorded a few times. CDR3 in DNA: TGCGCCAGCAGCCAAGATAGAGAGCGGGAAGCCAAAAACATTCAGTACTTC. It yields the protein CASSQDREREAKNIQYF. This sequence joins TRBV4-1 and TRBJ2-4; 7 bases map to TRBD2. This CDR3 spans 17 amino acids. Losses at the gene ends were 0 bases for V and 0 bases for J; bases not matched to a gene: 5. Germline V gene data show CDR1 as MGHRA and CDR2 as YSYEKL.

The chain couples TRBV6-5 to TRBJ1-5; perhaps TRBD1 as D (5 bases). The V and J ends lost 4 bases and 0 bases respectively, with 13 bases between them. The length of the CDR3 is 16 residues. CDR1 MNHEY and CDR2 SVGAGI come from the germline V gene. CDR3 in DNA: TGTGCCAGCAGTTCATTCGGACACCCTAGCAATCAGCCCCAGCATTTT. The encoded protein is CASSSFGHPSNQPQHF.

This clonotype was found a few times. The CDR3 reads CSASQGTRVEKLFF. CDR3 sequence (DNA): TGCAGTGCTTCCCAGGGGACTCGGGTTGAAAAACTGTTTTTT. V and J are TRBV20-1 and TRBJ1-4; possibly TRBD1 for D (6 bases). The V gene lost 5 bases and the J gene lost 7 bases, with 17 bases spanning the gap. CDR1 is DFQATT, CDR2 SNEGSKA, per germline (reference sequence). The CDR3 covers 14 residues.

CDR3 coding DNA: TGTGCCAGCAGGGTGTCGATCACAGATACGCAGTATTTT. This sequence encodes CASRVSITDTQYF. The rearrangement uses TRBV27 and TRBJ2-3, with unresolved D. The CDR3 loop spans 13 amino acids. Trimming shortened V by 6 bases and J by 2 bases, and 9 bases separated the two germline ends. In germline, CDR1 is MNHEY, CDR2 SMNVEV (reference sequence).

This clonotype was found many times. In DNA form, the CDR3 reads TGTGCCAGCAGTTACTCGGCGGGAGGCTCCTACGAGCAGTACTTC. Encoded protein: CASSYSAGGSYEQYF. The chain joins TRBV6-5 to TRBJ2-7; 8 nucleotides match TRBD2. The CDR3 totals 15 residues. From germline, CDR1 is MNHEY and CDR2 SVGAGI. Losses at the gene ends were 0 bases for V and 0 bases for J; bases not matched to a gene: 1.